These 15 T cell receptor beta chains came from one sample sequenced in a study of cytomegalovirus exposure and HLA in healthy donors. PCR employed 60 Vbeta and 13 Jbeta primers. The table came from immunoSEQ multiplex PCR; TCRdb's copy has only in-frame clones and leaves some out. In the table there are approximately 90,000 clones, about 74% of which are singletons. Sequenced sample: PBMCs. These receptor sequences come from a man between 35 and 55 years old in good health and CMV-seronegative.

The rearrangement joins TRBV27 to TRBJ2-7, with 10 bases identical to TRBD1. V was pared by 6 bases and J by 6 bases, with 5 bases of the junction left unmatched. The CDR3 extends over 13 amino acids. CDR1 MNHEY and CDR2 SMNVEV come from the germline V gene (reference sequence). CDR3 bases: TGTGCCAGCAGACCGGGACAGGGGTCCGAGCAGTACTTC. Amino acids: CASRPGQGSEQYF.

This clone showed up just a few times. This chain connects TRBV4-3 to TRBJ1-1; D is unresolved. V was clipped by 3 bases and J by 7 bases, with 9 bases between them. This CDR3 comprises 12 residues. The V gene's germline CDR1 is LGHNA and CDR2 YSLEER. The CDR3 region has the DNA TGCGCCAGCAGCCAGGGAGGTGATGAAGCTTTCTTT. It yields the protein CASSQGGDEAFF.

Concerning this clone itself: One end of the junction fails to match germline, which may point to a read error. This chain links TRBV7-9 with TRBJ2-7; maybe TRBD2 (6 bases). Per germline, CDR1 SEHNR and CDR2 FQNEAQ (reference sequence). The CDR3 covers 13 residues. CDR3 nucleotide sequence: TGTGCCAGCAGCCTCTTAGATGCGGGGACCCTCTTCTTC. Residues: CASSLLDAGTLFF.

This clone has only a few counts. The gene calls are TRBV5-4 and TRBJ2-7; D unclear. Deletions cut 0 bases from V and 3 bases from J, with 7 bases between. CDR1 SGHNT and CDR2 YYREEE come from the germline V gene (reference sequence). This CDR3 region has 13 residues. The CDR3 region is CASSLDLLYEQYF. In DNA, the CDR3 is TGTGCCAGCAGCTTGGATCTACTCTACGAGCAGTACTTC.

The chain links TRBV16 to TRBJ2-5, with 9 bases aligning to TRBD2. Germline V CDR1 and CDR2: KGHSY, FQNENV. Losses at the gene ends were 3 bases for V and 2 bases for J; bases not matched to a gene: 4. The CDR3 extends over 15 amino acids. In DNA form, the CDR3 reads TGTGCCAGCAGCCATCCCGGACTAGCGCAAGAGACCCAGTACTTC. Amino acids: CASSHPGLAQETQYF.

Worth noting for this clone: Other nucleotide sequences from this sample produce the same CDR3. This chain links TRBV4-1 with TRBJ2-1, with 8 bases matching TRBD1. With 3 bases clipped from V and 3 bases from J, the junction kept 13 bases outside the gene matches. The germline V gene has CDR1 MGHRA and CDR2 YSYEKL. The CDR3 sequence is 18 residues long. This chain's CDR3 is CASSQRFLGTGGYNEQFF. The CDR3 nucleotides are TGCGCCAGCAGCCAGCGCTTTCTCGGGACAGGTGGCTACAATGAGCAGTTCTTC.

CDR3 sequence (DNA): TGTGCCAGCAGCCTTGGACATTCCACTAGCACAGATACGCAGTATTTT. This translates into CASSLGHSTSTDTQYF. This chain connects TRBV11-3 to TRBJ2-3; possible D gene TRBD1, 5 bases. Germline CDR1 SGHNT, CDR2 YENEEA. The CDR3 has 16 amino acids. Trimming left V 5 bases short and J 0 bases short, with 15 bases between.

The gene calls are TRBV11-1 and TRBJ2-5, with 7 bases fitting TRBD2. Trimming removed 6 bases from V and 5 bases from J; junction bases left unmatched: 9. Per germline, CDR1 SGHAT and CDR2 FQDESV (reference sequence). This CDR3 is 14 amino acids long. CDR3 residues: CASRGGSDGETQYF. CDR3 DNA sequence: TGTGCCAGCAGGGGGGGGTCCGACGGGGAGACCCAGTACTTC.

The CDR3 DNA reads TGTGCCAGCAGTCTAACCGGGACGGGGGGTTCCCTCCACTTT. Translation: CASSLTGTGGSLHF. The chain combines TRBV28 with TRBJ1-6, with D perhaps matching TRBD1 (5 bases). Per germline, CDR1 MDHEN and CDR2 SYDVKM. CDR3 size: 14 residues. V shed 5 bases and J shed 14 bases, with 19 bases lying between them.

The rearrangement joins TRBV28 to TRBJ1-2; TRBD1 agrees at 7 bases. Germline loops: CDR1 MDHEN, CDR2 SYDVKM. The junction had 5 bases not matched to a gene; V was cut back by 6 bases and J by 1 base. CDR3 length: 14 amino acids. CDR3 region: CASSPGTVNYGYTF. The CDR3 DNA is TGTGCCAGCAGCCCCGGGACAGTTAACTATGGCTACACCTTC.

The CDR3 loop reads CASSYWAGSNYGYTF. The CDR3 DNA is TGTGCCAGCAGTTACTGGGCGGGGTCCAACTATGGCTACACCTTC. This chain uses TRBV6-5 with TRBJ1-2; D is undetermined. Germline V gene data show CDR1 as MNHEY and CDR2 as SVGAGI. V dropped 1 base and J dropped 2 bases, with 11 bases sitting between them. The CDR3 has 15 residues.

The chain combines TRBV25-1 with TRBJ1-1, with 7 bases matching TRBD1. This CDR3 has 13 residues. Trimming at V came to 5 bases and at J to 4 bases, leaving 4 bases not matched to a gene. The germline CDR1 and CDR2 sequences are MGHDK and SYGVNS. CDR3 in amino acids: CASSIQGGTEAFF. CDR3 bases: TGTGCCAGCAGTATTCAGGGGGGCACTGAAGCTTTCTTT.

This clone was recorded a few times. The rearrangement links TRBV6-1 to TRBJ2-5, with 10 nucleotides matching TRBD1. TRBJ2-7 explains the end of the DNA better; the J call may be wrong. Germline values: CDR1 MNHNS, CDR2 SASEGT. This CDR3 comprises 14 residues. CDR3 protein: CASSLTGGGYEQYF. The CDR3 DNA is TGTGCCAGCAGTTTGACAGGGGGCGGATACGAGCAGTACTTC.

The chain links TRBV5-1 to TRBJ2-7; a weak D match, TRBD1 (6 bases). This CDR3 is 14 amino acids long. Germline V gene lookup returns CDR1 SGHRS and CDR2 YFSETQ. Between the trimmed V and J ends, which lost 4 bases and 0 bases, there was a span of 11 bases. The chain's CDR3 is CASSRQVSSYEQYF. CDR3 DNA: TGCGCCAGCAGCCGACAGGTTAGCTCCTACGAGCAGTACTTC.

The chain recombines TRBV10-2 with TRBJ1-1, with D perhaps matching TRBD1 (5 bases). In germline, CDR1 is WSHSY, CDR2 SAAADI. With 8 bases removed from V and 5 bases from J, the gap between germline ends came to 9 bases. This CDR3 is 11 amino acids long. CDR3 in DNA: TGCGCCAGCCGGCGGGGGACTGAAGCTTTCTTT. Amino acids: CASRRGTEAFF.